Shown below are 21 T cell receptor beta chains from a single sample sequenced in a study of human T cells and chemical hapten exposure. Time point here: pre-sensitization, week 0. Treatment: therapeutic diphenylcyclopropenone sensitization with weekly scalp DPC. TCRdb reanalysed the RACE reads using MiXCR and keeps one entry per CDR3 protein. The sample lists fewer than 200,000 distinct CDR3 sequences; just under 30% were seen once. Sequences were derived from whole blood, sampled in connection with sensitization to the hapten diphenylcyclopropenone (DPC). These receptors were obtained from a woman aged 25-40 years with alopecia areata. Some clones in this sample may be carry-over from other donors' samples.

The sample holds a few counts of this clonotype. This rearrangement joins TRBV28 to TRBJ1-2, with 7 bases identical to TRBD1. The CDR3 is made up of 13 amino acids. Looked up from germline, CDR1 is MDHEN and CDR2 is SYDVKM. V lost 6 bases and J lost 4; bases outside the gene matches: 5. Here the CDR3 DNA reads TGTGCCAGCAGACCGACAGGGACCTATGGCTACACCTTC. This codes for CASRPTGTYGYTF.

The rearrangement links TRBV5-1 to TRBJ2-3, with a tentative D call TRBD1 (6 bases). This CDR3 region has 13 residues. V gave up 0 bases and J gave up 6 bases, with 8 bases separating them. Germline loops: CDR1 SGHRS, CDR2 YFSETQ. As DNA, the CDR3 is TGCGCCAGCAGCTTGGGACAGGTGGATACGCAGTATTTT. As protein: CASSLGQVDTQYF.

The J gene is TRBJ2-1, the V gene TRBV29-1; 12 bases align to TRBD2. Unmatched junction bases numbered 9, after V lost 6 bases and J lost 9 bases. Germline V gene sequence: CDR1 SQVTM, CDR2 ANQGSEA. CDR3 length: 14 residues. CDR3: CSVDLAGGPSEQFF. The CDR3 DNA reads TGCAGCGTAGACCTAGCGGGGGGGCCTAGTGAGCAGTTCTTC.

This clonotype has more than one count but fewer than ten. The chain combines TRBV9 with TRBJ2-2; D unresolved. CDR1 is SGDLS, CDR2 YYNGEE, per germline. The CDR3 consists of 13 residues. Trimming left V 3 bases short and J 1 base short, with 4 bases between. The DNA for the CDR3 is TGTGCCAGCAGCGAGAGGAACACCGGGGAGCTGTTTTTT. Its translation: CASSERNTGELFF.

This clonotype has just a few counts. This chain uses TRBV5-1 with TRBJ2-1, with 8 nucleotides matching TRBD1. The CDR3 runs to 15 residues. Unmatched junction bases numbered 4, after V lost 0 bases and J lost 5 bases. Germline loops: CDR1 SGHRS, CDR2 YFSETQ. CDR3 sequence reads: CASSLGTGYNNEQFF. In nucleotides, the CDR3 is TGCGCCAGCAGCTTGGGGACAGGGTATAACAATGAGCAGTTCTTC. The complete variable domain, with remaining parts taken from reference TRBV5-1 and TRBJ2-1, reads KAGVTQTPRYLIKTRGQQVTLSCSPISGHRSVSWYQQTPGQGLQFLFEYFSETQRNKGNFPGRFSGRQFSNSRSEMNVSTLELGDSALYLCASSLGTGYNNEQFFGPGTRLTVL.

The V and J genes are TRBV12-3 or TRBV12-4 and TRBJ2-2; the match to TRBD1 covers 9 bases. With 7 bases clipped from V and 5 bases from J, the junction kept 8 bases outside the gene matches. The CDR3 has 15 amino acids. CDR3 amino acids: CASTMRQGGTGELFF. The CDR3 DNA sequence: TGTGCCAGCACGATGAGACAGGGGGGGACCGGGGAGCTGTTTTTT.

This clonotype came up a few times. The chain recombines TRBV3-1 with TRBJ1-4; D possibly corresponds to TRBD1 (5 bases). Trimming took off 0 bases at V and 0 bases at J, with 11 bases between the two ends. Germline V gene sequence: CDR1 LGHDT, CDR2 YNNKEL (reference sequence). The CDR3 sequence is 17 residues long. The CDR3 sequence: CASSQDRGDSTNEKLFF. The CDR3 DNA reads TGTGCCAGCAGCCAAGATCGAGGGGATTCAACTAATGAAAAACTGTTTTTT.

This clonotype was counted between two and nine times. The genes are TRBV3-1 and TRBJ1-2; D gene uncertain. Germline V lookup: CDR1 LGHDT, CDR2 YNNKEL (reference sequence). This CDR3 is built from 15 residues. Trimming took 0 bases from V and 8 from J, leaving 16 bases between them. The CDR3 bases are TGTGCCAGCAGCCAAGATTACGGATATCGAGCGGGCTACACCTTC. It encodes CASSQDYGYRAGYTF.

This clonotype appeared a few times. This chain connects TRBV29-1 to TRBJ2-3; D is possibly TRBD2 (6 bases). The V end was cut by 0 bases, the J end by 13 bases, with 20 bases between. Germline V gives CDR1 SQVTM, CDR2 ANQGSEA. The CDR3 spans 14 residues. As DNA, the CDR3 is TGCAGCGTTGAAGATCGTATCGTCGGGGGAAGGAAGTATTTT. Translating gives CSVEDRIVGGRKYF.

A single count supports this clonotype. CDR3 amino acids: CASSQEAPRSNQPQHF. CDR3 DNA: TGTGCCAGCAGCCAAGAAGCTCCAAGGTCCAATCAGCCCCAGCATTTT. This sequence joins TRBV4-2 and TRBJ1-5; D gene ambiguous. CDR3 size: 16 residues. The germline gives CDR1 LGHNA, CDR2 YNFKEQ. The V gene lost 0 bases and the J gene lost 3 bases, with 12 bases spanning the gap.

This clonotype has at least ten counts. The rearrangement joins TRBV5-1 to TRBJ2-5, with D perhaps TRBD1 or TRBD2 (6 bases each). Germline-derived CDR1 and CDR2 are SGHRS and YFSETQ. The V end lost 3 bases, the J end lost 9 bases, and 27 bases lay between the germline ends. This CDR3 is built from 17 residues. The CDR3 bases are TGCGCCAGCAGCTGGGGGGCCGGCGCCGGGGACTTAGGGTCCCAGTACTTC. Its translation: CASSWGAGAGDLGSQYF.

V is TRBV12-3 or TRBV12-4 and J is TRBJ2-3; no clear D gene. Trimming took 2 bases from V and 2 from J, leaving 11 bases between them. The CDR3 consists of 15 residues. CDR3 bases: TGTGCCAGCAGTTTAAGGGTAACCCCCACAGATACGCAGTATTTT. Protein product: CASSLRVTPTDTQYF.

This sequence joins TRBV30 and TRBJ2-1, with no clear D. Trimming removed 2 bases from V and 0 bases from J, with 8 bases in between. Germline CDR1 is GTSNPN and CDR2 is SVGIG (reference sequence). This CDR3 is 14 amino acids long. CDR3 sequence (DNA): TGTGCCTGGAGTAAAATGAGCTCCTACAATGAGCAGTTCTTC. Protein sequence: CAWSKMSSYNEQFF.

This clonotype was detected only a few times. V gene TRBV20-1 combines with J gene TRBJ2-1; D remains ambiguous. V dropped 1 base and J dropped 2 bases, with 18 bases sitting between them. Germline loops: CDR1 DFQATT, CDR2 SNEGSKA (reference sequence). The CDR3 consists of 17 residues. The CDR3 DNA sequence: TGCAGTGCTAGAGGAGCCCAACGGGTAGAGCCCTACAATGAGCAGTTCTTC. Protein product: CSARGAQRVEPYNEQFF.

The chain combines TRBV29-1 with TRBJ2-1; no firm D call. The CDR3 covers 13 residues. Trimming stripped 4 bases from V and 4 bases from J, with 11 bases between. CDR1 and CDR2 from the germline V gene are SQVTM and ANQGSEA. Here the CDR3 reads CSVGTALYNEQFF. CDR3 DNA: TGCAGCGTTGGGACCGCACTTTACAATGAGCAGTTCTTC.

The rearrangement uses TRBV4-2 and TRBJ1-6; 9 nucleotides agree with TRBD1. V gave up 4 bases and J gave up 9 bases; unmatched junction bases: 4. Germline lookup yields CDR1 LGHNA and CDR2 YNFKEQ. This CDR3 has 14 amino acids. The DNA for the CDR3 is TGTGCCAGCAGCCGGGACAGGGCCTTTTCACCCCTCCACTTT. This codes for CASSRDRAFSPLHF.

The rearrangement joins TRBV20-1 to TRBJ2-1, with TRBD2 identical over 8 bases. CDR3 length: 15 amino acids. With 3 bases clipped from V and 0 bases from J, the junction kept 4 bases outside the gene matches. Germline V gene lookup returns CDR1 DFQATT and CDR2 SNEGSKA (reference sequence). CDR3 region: CSARLAGISYNEQFF. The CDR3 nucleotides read TGCAGTGCTAGGCTAGCGGGCATCTCCTACAATGAGCAGTTCTTC.

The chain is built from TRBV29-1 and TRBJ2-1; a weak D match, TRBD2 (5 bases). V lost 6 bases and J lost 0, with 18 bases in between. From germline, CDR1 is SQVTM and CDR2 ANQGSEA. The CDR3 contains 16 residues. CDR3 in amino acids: CSVATGGDLSYNEQFF. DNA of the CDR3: TGCAGCGTCGCTACCGGAGGAGACCTCTCCTACAATGAGCAGTTCTTC.

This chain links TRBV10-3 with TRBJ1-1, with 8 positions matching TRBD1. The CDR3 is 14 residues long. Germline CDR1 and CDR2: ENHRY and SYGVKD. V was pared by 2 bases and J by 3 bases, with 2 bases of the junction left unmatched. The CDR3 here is CAISEQGQDTEAFF. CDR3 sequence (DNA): TGTGCCATCAGTGAGCAGGGACAGGACACTGAAGCTTTCTTT.

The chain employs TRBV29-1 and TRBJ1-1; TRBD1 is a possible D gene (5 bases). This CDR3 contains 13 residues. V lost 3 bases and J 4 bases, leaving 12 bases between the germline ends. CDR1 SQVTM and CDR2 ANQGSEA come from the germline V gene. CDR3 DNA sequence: TGCAGCGTTGAGGGGCACGGGGCCACTGAAGCTTTCTTT. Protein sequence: CSVEGHGATEAFF.

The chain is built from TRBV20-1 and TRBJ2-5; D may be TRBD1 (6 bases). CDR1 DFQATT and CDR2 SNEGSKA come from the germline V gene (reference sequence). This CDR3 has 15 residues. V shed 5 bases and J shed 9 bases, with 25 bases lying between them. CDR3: CSAPHTRQDPGAQYF. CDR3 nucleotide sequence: TGCAGTGCTCCCCATACCCGACAGGACCCTGGGGCCCAGTACTTC.